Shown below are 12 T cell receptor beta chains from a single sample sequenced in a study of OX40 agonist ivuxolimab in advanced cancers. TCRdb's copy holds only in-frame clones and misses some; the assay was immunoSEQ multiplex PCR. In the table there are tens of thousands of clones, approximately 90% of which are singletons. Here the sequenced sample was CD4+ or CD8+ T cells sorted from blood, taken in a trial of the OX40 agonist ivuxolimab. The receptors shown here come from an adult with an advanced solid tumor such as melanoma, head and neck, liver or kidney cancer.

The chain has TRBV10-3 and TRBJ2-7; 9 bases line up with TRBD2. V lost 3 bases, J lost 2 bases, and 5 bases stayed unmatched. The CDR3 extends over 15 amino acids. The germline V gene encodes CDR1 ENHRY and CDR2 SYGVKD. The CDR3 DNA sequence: TGTGCCATCAGTGACGGTAGCGGGAGCCCCTACGAGCAGTACTTC. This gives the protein CAISDGSGSPYEQYF.

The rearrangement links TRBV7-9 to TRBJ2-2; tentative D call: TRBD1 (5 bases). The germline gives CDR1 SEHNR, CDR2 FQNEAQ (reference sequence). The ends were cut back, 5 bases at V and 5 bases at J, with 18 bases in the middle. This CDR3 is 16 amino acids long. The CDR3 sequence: CASSLTWGMATGELFF. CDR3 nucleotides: TGTGCCAGCAGCCTCACGTGGGGCATGGCTACCGGGGAGCTGTTTTTT.

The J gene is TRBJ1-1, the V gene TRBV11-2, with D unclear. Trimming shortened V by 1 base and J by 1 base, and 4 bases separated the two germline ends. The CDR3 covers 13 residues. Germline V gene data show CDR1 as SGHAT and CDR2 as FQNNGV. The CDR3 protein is CASSLVKNTEAFF. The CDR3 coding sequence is TGTGCCAGCAGCTTAGTGAAGAACACTGAAGCTTTCTTT. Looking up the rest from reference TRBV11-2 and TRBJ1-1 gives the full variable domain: EAGVAQSPRYKIIEKRQSVAFWCNPISGHATLYWYQQILGQGPKLLIQFQNNGVVDDSQLPKDRFSAERLKGVDSTLKIQPAKLEDSAVYLCASSLVKNTEAFFGQGTRLTVV.

The CDR3 is CASSLGTSGRSTDTQYF. The CDR3 DNA is TGTGCCAGTAGCCTAGGGACTAGCGGGAGGAGCACAGATACGCAGTATTTT. The chain is built from TRBV19 and TRBJ2-3, with 15 bases lining up with TRBD2. Germline V gives CDR1 LNHDA, CDR2 SQIVND (reference sequence). The CDR3 length is 17 residues. V was clipped by 6 bases and J by 0 bases; unmatched bases: 4.

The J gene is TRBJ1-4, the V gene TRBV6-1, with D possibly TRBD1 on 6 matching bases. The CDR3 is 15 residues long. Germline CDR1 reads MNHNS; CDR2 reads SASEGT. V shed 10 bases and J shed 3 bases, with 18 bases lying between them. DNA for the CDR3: TGTGCCACCACTCGTGGGGGGGCACCTAATGAAAAACTGTTTTTT. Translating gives CATTRGGAPNEKLFF.

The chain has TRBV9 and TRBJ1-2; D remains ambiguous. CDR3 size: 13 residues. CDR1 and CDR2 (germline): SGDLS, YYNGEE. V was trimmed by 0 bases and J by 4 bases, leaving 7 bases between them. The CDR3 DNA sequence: TGTGCCAGCAGCGTAGACCCGTCCTATGGCTACACCTTC. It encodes CASSVDPSYGYTF.

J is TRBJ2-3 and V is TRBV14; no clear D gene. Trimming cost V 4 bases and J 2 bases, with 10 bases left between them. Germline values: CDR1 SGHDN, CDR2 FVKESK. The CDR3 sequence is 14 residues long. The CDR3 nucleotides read TGTGCCAGCAGCCCCCTTCCGGTCACAGATACGCAGTATTTT. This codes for CASSPLPVTDTQYF.

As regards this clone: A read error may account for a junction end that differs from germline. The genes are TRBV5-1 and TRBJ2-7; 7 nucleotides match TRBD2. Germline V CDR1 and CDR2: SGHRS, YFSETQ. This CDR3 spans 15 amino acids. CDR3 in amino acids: CASSLGGTNPLLRHF. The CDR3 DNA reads TGCGCCAGCAGCTTGGGGGGGACTAACCCCCTACTTCGGCACTTC.

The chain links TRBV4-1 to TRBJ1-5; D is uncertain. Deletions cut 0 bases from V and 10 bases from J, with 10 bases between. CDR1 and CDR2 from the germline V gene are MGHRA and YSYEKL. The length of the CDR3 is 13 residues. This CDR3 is CASSQDYGGPQHF. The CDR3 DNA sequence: TGCGCCAGCAGCCAAGATTATGGCGGTCCCCAGCATTTT.

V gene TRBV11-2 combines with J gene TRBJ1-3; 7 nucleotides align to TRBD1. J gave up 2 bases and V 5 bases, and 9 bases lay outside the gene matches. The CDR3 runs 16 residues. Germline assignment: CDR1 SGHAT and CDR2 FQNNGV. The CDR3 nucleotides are TGTGCCAGCAGCCGATTCGTGCAGGGGGCTGGAAACACCATATATTTT. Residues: CASSRFVQGAGNTIYF.

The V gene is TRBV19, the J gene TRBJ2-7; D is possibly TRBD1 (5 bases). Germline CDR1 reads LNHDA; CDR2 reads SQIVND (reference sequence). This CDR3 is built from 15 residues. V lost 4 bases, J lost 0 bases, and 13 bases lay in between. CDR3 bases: TGTGCCAGTAGTAGAACGACAGATTTCTCCTACGAGCAGTACTTC. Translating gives CASSRTTDFSYEQYF.

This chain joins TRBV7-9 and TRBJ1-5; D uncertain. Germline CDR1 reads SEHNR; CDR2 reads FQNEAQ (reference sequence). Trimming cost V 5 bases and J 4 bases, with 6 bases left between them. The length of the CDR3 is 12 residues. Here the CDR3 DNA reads TGTGCCAGCAGCGCGGGAAATCAGCCCCAGCATTTT. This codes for CASSAGNQPQHF.